The rows below give T cell receptor beta chains drawn from one sample of a study of T cells after yellow fever vaccination. MiXCR, applied by TCRdb to the 5' RACE reads, yields one record per CDR3 protein. This table has some 350,000 distinct CDR3 sequences, about 4% appearing once. Sequenced material: PBMCs, taken 5 days after the yellow fever booster vaccination. These receptors came from a man aged 18 to 30 who received the YFV17D yellow fever vaccine. CDR3s include the opening cysteine and the closing phenylalanine or tryptophan. Fields, in order: V gene, CDR3 length, clone size, J gene, D gene, CDR3 protein, CDR3 DNA. A D gene is named only where the DNA matches it firmly. For some rows the clone size is stated as once, few or many, or as a class when expanded; others skip it.

TRBV9	15	many	TRBJ2-1	TRBD2	CASGPRSSGRNEQFF	TGTGCCAGCGGCCCGAGGTCTAGCGGCCGAAATGAGCAGTTCTTC
TRBV6-5	16	NA	TRBJ1-2	TRBD1	CASSLRTGERGYGYTF	TGTGCCAGCAGCCTCCGGACAGGGGAGCGAGGCTATGGCTACACCTTC
TRBV2	13	many	TRBJ2-1	TRBD2	CASGSGGGNEQFF	TGTGCCAGCGGAAGCGGGGGGGGCAATGAGCAGTTCTTC
TRBV27	15	many	TRBJ2-3	TRBD2	CASRKAGGGTDTQYF	TGTGCCAGCAGAAAAGCGGGGGGAGGCACAGATACGCAGTATTTT
TRBV5-4	15	NA	TRBJ2-1	TRBD1	CASSRDRGGYNEQFF	TGTGCCAGCAGCAGGGACAGGGGAGGGTACAATGAGCAGTTCTTC
TRBV4-3	13	NA	TRBJ1-4	NA	CASSLISNEKLFF	TGCGCCAGCAGCCTCATAAGTAATGAAAAACTGTTTTTT
TRBV18	12	NA	TRBJ1-1	NA	CASSTDNTEAFF	TGTGCCAGCTCGACAGACAACACTGAAGCTTTCTTT
TRBV6-5	13	many	TRBJ2-5	NA	CASSWGLAKTQYF	TGTGCCAGCAGTTGGGGGCTTGCAAAGACCCAGTACTTC
TRBV3-1	16	few	TRBJ2-1	TRBD2	CASSQDTVAGNNEQFF	TGTGCCAGCAGCCAAGATACGGTAGCGGGGAACAATGAGCAGTTCTTC
TRBV5-1	15	many	TRBJ2-3	NA	CASNRVELGTDTQYF	TGCGCCAGCAATCGAGTCGAATTGGGCACAGATACGCAGTATTTT
TRBV5-1	16	many	TRBJ2-7	NA	CASSLGLGTISYEQYF	TGCGCCAGCAGCTTGGGGTTAGGGACAATCTCCTACGAGCAGTACTTC
TRBV2	14	few	TRBJ2-5	NA	CASSLGGLGETQYF	TGTGCCAGCAGTCTAGGAGGTCTGGGAGAGACCCAGTACTTC
TRBV3-1	13	many	TRBJ2-4	NA	CASSSRGENIQYF	TGTGCCAGCAGCTCCAGGGGTGAGAACATTCAGTACTTC
TRBV13	15	few	TRBJ1-6	TRBD1	CASSPSTGGNSPLHF	TGTGCCAGCAGCCCCTCAACAGGGGGAAATTCACCCCTCCACTTT